This T cell receptor (beta chain) was sequenced in a study of T cells in Graves' hyperthyroidism and ophthalmopathy. Germline V gene data show CDR1 as LNHDA and CDR2 as SQIVND (reference sequence). This CDR3 is 19 amino acids long. V shed 4 bases and J 2 bases; nucleotides not matched to a gene: 12. About this clonotype: Its specificity is unknown.

Study conclusions and caveats: Most clonotypes expanded in thyroid above 0.001 were likewise present in blood.

Uncontrolled infections, other autoimmune diseases, pregnancy or lactation led to exclusion of patients. Diagnoses were established using clinical symptoms, serum thyroxine and TRAb, thyroid ultrasound and orbital computed tomography. The PBMCs were taken from around 9.1 ml of fresh peripheral blood. The source material, RNA transcripts, was used to amplify TCR beta CDR3 regions. The HTBI primer set drove a first-round RT-PCR of the TCR CDR3. MiXCR, run by TCRdb on the multiplex PCR reads, gives a single entry per CDR3 protein. In the table there are hundreds of thousands of distinct CDR3 sequences, roughly a quarter of which are singletons.

The gene calls are TRBV19 and TRBJ1-3, with TRBD1 matching 12 bases. The source is a young woman with Graves' ophthalmopathy. The sample consisted of blood. CDR3 coding DNA: TGTGCCAGTAGTACTCCGGGACAGGGGGCCGAGTTGGCTGGAAACACCATATATTTT. Protein product: CASSTPGQGAELAGNTIYF.